These T cell receptor beta chains were read from a single sample in a study of blood T cell repertoires in COVID-19. Repertoires were generated with immunoSEQ multiplex PCR, while TCRdb's copy carries only in-frame clones and drops some. The sample holds about 320,000 clones; 90% are singletons and the top ten take around 3.9%. The sample taken for sequencing was PBMCs or T cells enriched from blood (not recorded which). These receptors were collected from a woman aged 25 to 39 who had been exposed to COVID-19. Both conserved end residues are part of each CDR3. Rows may omit the clone size; those that give it use once, few, many or a size class.

v_call clone_size cdr3_aa
TRBV20-1 few CSAGQGTEAFF
TRBV11-1 once CASSTRTGGGTQYF
TRBV29-1 few CSVWTGPNYGYTF
TRBV5-6 - CASSLAQETQYF
TRBV27 - CASSSKGDRGRYEQYF
TRBV7-8 - CASSASVSSGNTIYF
TRBV11-2 - CASSLGLVRSTGELFF
TRBV6-6 - CASSIGTGSYGYTF
TRBV11-2 few CASSRADRLNTEAFF
TRBV5-1 - CASTSPGVQAEAFF
TRBV7-2 - CASSLSPGDTEAFF
TRBV9 - CASSAYATGDYGYTF
TRBV19 - CASNQGGDGYTF